These 21 T cell receptor beta chains were sequenced from one sample in a study of T cell responses to AZD1222 COVID-19 vaccine. Clones were read by immunoSEQ multiplex PCR, and TCRdb kept only the in-frame ones, dropping some. This sample has 130,000 or so clones; roughly nine tenths occur once, and the top ten carry roughly 7.5%. The sample consisted of peripheral blood, taken 28 days after the second dose of the MenACWY control vaccine. Receptors were obtained from an adult who received the MenACWY meningococcal vaccine as a control.

The chain links TRBV12-3 or TRBV12-4 to TRBJ2-5; possibly TRBD1 for D (6 bases). CDR3 size: 13 residues. Trimming took off 7 bases at V and 5 bases at J, with 14 bases between the two ends. The CDR3 region is CASTTQGWETQYF. Written as DNA, the CDR3 is TGTGCCAGCACAACACAGGGTTGGGAGACCCAGTACTTC.

This clone appeared once. This chain joins TRBV14 and TRBJ1-2; TRBD1 matches at 9 bases. CDR3 length: 13 residues. The V and J ends lost 3 bases and 6 bases, in that order; junction bases with no gene match: 2. Germline CDR1 SGHDN, CDR2 FVKESK. CDR3 bases: TGTGCCAGCAGCCAGCGGACAGGGGATGGCTACACCTTC. It is translated as CASSQRTGDGYTF.

This clone has only one observation. The rearrangement links TRBV6-5 to TRBJ1-1; TRBD1 matches at 7 bases. The germline V gene has CDR1 MNHEY and CDR2 SVGAGI. V shed 6 bases, J shed 5 bases, and the junction held 9 bases outside the gene matches. The CDR3 sequence is 14 residues long. The CDR3 DNA reads as TGTGCCAGCAGGCAAGAACAGGGGTGGACTGAAGCTTTCTTT. Residues: CASRQEQGWTEAFF.

The chain is built from TRBV7-2 and TRBJ2-1, with D hard to call. The ends were cut back, 1 base at V and 4 bases at J, with 11 bases in the middle. The germline gives CDR1 SGHTA, CDR2 FQGNSA. The CDR3 totals 15 residues. The CDR3 protein is CASSLEVAEYNEQFF. As DNA, the CDR3 is TGTGCCAGCAGCTTAGAGGTAGCCGAATACAATGAGCAGTTCTTC.

For the CDR3, the DNA is TGTGCCAGCAGCCCTAACTCCGGGACAGGGATACCCTACGAGCAGTACTTC. Translated: CASSPNSGTGIPYEQYF. The rearrangement joins TRBV7-8 to TRBJ2-7; 9 nucleotides agree with TRBD1. Germline V CDR1 and CDR2: SGHVS, FQNEAQ. The CDR3 sequence is 17 residues long. Unmatched junction bases numbered 13, after V lost 5 bases and J lost 2 bases.

This clone was observed a handful of times. The V and J genes are TRBV19 and TRBJ1-1; D is perhaps TRBD1 (6 bases). Germline CDR1 reads LNHDA; CDR2 reads SQIVND (reference sequence). The CDR3 length is 16 residues. Deletions cut 6 bases from V and 1 base from J, with 18 bases between. The CDR3: CASSPRWDNSNTEAFF. CDR3 in DNA: TGTGCCAGTAGCCCAAGGTGGGACAACTCGAACACTGAAGCTTTCTTT.

The rearrangement links TRBV7-2 to TRBJ2-2, with 9 bases that match TRBD2. Germline V gene data show CDR1 as SGHTA and CDR2 as FQGNSA. V lost 5 bases and J lost 6; bases outside the gene matches: 13. The CDR3 is 17 amino acids. The CDR3 sequence: CASSPVVSSGSPGELFF. CDR3 in DNA: TGTGCCAGCAGCCCCGTCGTCAGTAGCGGGAGTCCCGGGGAGCTGTTTTTT.

This clone has just a few counts. The J gene is TRBJ2-7, the V gene TRBV7-2; D could derive from TRBD1 or TRBD2 (5 bases each). The CDR3 sequence is 15 residues long. The V gene lost 1 base and the J gene lost 5 bases, with 15 bases spanning the gap. The germline gives CDR1 SGHTA, CDR2 FQGNSA. The CDR3 protein is CASSLVGGVLNEQYF. In DNA, the CDR3 is TGTGCCAGCAGCTTAGTTGGGGGAGTCCTAAACGAGCAGTACTTC.

The V call is TRBV12-3 or TRBV12-4, the J call TRBJ1-2; D is unclear. This CDR3 contains 12 residues. V lost 3 bases, J lost 7 bases, and 9 bases lay in between. The CDR3 DNA sequence: TGTGCCAGCAGTTTTCCAGCTGGTGGCTACACCTTC. The encoded protein is CASSFPAGGYTF.

This sequence joins TRBV4-3 and TRBJ2-1, with 13 bases that match TRBD2. J gave up 8 bases and V 0 bases, and 4 bases lay outside the gene matches. This CDR3 has 16 amino acids. In germline, CDR1 is LGHNA, CDR2 YSLEER. The CDR3 bases are TGCGCCAGCAGCCAAGATTGGACTAGCGGGAGTGATGAGCAGTTCTTC. Amino acids: CASSQDWTSGSDEQFF.

The chain employs TRBV27 and TRBJ2-5; 11 positions match TRBD2. CDR1 MNHEY and CDR2 SMNVEV come from the germline V gene (reference sequence). The length of the CDR3 is 17 residues. The junction had 8 bases not matched to a gene; V was cut back by 4 bases and J by 1 base. The CDR3, as DNA: TGTGCCAGCAGTTCAATCCCACTAGCGGGGGCCCAAGAGACCCAGTACTTC. Its protein product is CASSSIPLAGAQETQYF.

The chain recombines TRBV10-3 with TRBJ1-1, with 9 bases aligning to TRBD1. Germline V CDR1 and CDR2: ENHRY, SYGVKD. This CDR3 comprises 15 residues. V lost 6 bases to trimming and J lost 3 bases; unmatched junction nucleotides: 8. CDR3 DNA sequence: TGTGCCATCAGACCGGGACAGGGACAATACACTGAAGCTTTCTTT. It translates to CAIRPGQGQYTEAFF.

The J gene is TRBJ2-7, the V gene TRBV7-2; TRBD2 aligns across 9 bases. Germline values: CDR1 SGHTA, CDR2 FQGNSA. CDR3 length: 15 residues. After removal of 5 bases from V and 3 bases from J, the junction contained 8 bases not matched to a gene. The CDR3 DNA sequence: TGTGCCAGCAGCCCCCAGACTAGCGGCCTCTACGAGCAGTACTTC. Translated: CASSPQTSGLYEQYF.

DNA for the CDR3: TGTGCCAGCAGCTTCGGGACAACCAGAAATGAGCAGTTCTTC. Its protein product is CASSFGTTRNEQFF. The chain uses TRBV7-9 and TRBJ2-1; tentatively, D is TRBD1 (6 bases). V was cut by 3 bases and J by 7 bases, with 13 bases left in between. Germline CDR1 is SEHNR and CDR2 is FQNEAQ (reference sequence). The CDR3 totals 14 residues.

V is TRBV20-1 and J is TRBJ1-2; 9 bases match TRBD1. V shed 3 bases and J 6 bases; nucleotides not matched to a gene: 5. Germline CDR1 reads DFQATT; CDR2 reads SNEGSKA (reference sequence). The CDR3 length is 13 residues. The CDR3, as DNA: TGCAGTGCTAGTCGTCGGGACAGGGATGGCTACACCTTC. Its translation is CSASRRDRDGYTF.

This chain uses TRBV5-1 with TRBJ1-1; tentatively, D is TRBD1 (6 bases). This CDR3 comprises 15 residues. With 4 bases removed from V and 6 bases from J, the gap between germline ends came to 19 bases. The germline gives CDR1 SGHRS, CDR2 YFSETQ. The CDR3 DNA sequence: TGCGCCAGCAGCCCGCAGGACAGCTCCGTGGCTGAAGCTTTCTTT. Its translation is CASSPQDSSVAEAFF.

This chain's CDR3 is CASSLAPLTFF. The DNA for the CDR3 is TGTGCCAGCAGTTTAGCACCTCTCACTTTCTTT. The chain couples TRBV12-3 or TRBV12-4 to TRBJ1-1; no clear D. The V end was cut by 0 bases, the J end by 12 bases, with 8 bases between. The CDR3 is 11 amino acids.

This clone has just a few counts. The genes are TRBV18 and TRBJ1-4; no clear D gene. Germline lookup yields CDR1 KGHSH and CDR2 LQKENI. V lost 5 bases, J lost 8 bases, and 15 bases lay in between. This CDR3 has 14 amino acids. CDR3 amino acids: CASSAQVHQEKLFF. The CDR3 nucleotides are TGTGCCAGCTCAGCCCAGGTTCATCAGGAAAAACTGTTTTTT.

This clone occurred a few times. The chain employs TRBV6-4 and TRBJ2-2; unclear D gene. The CDR3 consists of 14 residues. V was pared by 6 bases and J by 1 base, with 9 bases between. CDR1 and CDR2 from the germline V gene are MRHNA and SNTAGT. The CDR3 coding sequence is TGTGCCAGCAGCCCAATACTGAACACCGGGGAGCTGTTTTTT. It is translated as CASSPILNTGELFF.

V usage is TRBV11-3 and J usage is TRBJ2-7; 7 bases agree with TRBD1. Germline V gene lookup returns CDR1 SGHNT and CDR2 YENEEA. The CDR3 runs 13 residues. V was clipped by 5 bases and J by 6 bases; unmatched bases: 7. This CDR3 reads CASSPRQGLEQYF. The CDR3 nucleotides read TGTGCCAGCAGCCCTCGACAGGGCCTCGAGCAGTACTTC.

This clone was picked up one time. The chain employs TRBV14 and TRBJ2-3, with D possibly TRBD1 on 6 matching bases. The CDR3 length is 15 residues. The V gene lost 1 base and the J gene lost 3 bases, with 11 bases spanning the gap. Germline V lookup: CDR1 SGHDN, CDR2 FVKESK. The CDR3 coding sequence is TGTGCCAGCAGCCAAGGGCCAGGGGCTACAGATACGCAGTATTTT. Its translation is CASSQGPGATDTQYF. The complete variable domain, with remaining parts taken from reference TRBV14 and TRBJ2-3, reads EAGVTQFPSHSVIEKGQTVTLRCDPISGHDNLYWYRRVMGKEIKFLLHFVKESKQDESGMPNNRFLAERTGGTYSTLKVQPAELEDSGVYFCASSQGPGATDTQYFGPGTRLTVL.